The clone carrying this T cell receptor (beta chain) has a handful of counts. Germline V gene data show CDR1 as MNHEY and CDR2 as SVGAGI. V was shortened by 6 bases and J by 8 bases, with 16 bases between the two germline ends. The CDR3 is 14 amino acids. This sample stems from a study of blood T cell repertoires in COVID-19. Study summary: Italy, Spain and the United States were the sources of the convalescent and acute COVID-19 samples. T cells, B-cell-depleted T cells, or PBMCs provided the cDNA or gDNA that served as material.

The authors' processing: Amplification with reference gene primers provided the estimates of nucleated cell counts. TCRdb keeps only in-frame clones here, not all; method: immunoSEQ multiplex PCR. Clonal size and the V and J genes are those of that table, whereas D and trimming came from the DNA. Altogether almost 100,000 clones are present, around nine tenths being singletons, with the ten largest covering about a tenth. This chain joins TRBV6-5 and TRBJ1-4; the D gene is possibly TRBD1 (6 bases). Source material: peripheral blood. This sequence was found in a man in his fifties with acute or convalescent COVID-19. The CDR3 coding sequence is TGTGCCAGCAGCCGGGGGGGGGCTGACGAAAAACTGTTTTTT. Amino acid sequence: CASSRGGADEKLFF.